This T cell receptor (beta chain) comes out of a study of shared clonotypes between healthy human individuals. Notes on the study in general: Generation of non-shared clonotypes was less probable than generation of clonotypes shared by all four donors. Sampling included only blood; tissue repertoires likely differ.

Concerning this clone itself: Its cognate antigen is unknown.

Trimming stripped 7 bases from V and 7 bases from J, with 19 bases between. Looked up from germline, CDR1 is SNHLY and CDR2 is FYNNEI. The length of the CDR3 is 14 residues. Execution of the assay was at deep level. It was across several immunoSEQ plates that each subset's genomic DNA was evenly split. Sequenced by immunoSEQ multiplex PCR; TCRdb stores in-frame clones only, minus some. The data show 2 million to 3 million clones, approximately 93% seen once. This TCR was sampled from a man aged 18 to 29 in good health. Some clones in this sample may be carry-over from other donors' samples. Sequencing was carried out using naive CD4+ T cells from PBMCs. The subset: CD45RA+ positively selected. This chain links TRBV2 with TRBJ1-1; D is unclear. This CDR3 reads CASTLRGVGGEAFF. DNA for the CDR3: TGTGCCAGCACTCTACGGGGTGTAGGAGGTGAAGCTTTCTTT.